This T cell receptor (beta chain) was captured in a study of blood T cell repertoires in COVID-19. Study background: From T cells, B-cell-depleted T cells, or PBMCs came the material, which was cDNA or gDNA.

TCRdb's table, derived via immunoSEQ multiplex PCR, lists solely in-frame clones and lacks some. The sample yields about 410,000 clones, over 85% seen once. Only one count was recorded for this clone. Living in under 30 US areas, the participants were between roughly 18 and 89 years of age. In assigning cohorts, the study relied on participant-reported clinical history. All recovered Cohort 3 donors got two negative PCRs, got clearance, or saw symptom resolution. Trimming removed 3 bases at V and 8 bases at J, with 11 bases between. The CDR3 is made up of 12 amino acids. The V call is TRBV12-3 or TRBV12-4, the J call TRBJ2-7; D remains unclear. Source material: PBMCs or T cells enriched from blood (not recorded which). The TCR comes from a woman aged 25-40 years who had recovered from COVID-19. CDR3 residues: CASSFLLGKQYF. CDR3 nucleotide sequence: TGTGCCAGCAGTTTCCTCCTAGGAAAGCAGTACTTC.